The clone carrying this TCR beta chain was counted only a few times. The data were taken from a study of tumor-infiltrating lymphocytes in glioblastoma multiforme. Three nested ARM-PCR rounds with V-beta and C-beta primers built TCRB libraries. These TCRB libraries lack any described unique molecular identifiers. TCRdb passed the multiplex PCR reads through MiXCR, listing each CDR3 protein once. Of fewer than 25,000 distinct CDR3 sequences in the sample, about 70% were seen once. This CDR3 comprises 17 residues. Per the germline V gene, CDR1 is SGHNT and CDR2 is YENEEA. V lost 0 bases to trimming and J lost 2 bases, with 15 bases between them.

This receptor was obtained from a male donor with glioblastoma. The source material was peripheral blood. The chain employs TRBV11-3 and TRBJ2-3, with D maybe TRBD2 (5 bases). CDR3 loop: CASSLDESPGNTDTQYF. The CDR3 region has the DNA TGTGCCAGCAGCTTAGATGAGAGCCCGGGGAACACAGATACGCAGTATTTT.